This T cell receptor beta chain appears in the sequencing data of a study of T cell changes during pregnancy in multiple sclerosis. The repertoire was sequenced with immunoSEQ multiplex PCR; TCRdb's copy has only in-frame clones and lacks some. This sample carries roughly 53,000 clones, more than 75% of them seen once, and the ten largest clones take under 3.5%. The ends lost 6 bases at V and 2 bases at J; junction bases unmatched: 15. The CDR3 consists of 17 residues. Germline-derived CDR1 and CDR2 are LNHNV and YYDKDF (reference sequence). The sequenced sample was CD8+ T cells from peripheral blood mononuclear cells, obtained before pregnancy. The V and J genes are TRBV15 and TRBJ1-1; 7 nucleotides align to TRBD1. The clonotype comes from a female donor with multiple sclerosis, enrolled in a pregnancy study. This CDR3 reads CATSLGLVGQLNTEAFF. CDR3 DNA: TGTGCCACCAGTCTAGGTTTGGTGGGACAGCTCAACACTGAAGCTTTCTTT.